This TCR beta chain emerged from a study of T cells in localized non-small cell lung cancer (dated by TCRdb to 2018 to 2020). General notes on the study: The study analyzed T cell repertoires of hundreds of early-stage NSCLC patients, comparing tumors and uninvolved tumor-adjacent lungs. Of the NSCLC patients, fewer than 150 were male and approximately 110 were female, and the mean age was approximately 66 years. All 230 or so NSCLC patients in the cohort were treatment-naive and had localized lung tumors that were resected.

As encoded in the germline V gene, CDR1 is SGHTS while CDR2 is YDEGEE. Here V drops 4 bases and J drops 2 bases, and the junction holds 8 bases not matched to any gene. The CDR3 spans 15 residues, from the cysteine through the phenylalanine. The kept DNA is CDR3 alone, 45 bases in frame from the first base. At diagnosis, peripheral blood, uninvolved tumor-adjacent lung and tumor were collected and stored as a combination of fresh-frozen and FFPE material. For TCR repertoire profiling, blood samples were analyzed as peripheral blood mononuclear cells. The immunoSEQ Assay was used to sequence TCR beta CDR3 regions from DNA. In the authors' own workflow: To compute T cell density, TCR beta template counts were normalized to usable DNA, which was estimated by amplifying housekeeping genes. Using the preseqR package, richness was estimated by extrapolating to 120,000 templates for tissue samples and 400,000 templates for PBMC samples. Clonality was defined by subtracting Pielou's evenness from one. Differential abundance testing on productive amino-acid clonotypes, with a minimum total count of 5 and an alpha of 0.1, was used to identify tissue-enriched TCRs. The Jaccard Index and the Morisita Overlap Index were used to measure repertoire overlap between compartments. GLIPH grouped TCR beta CDR3s together with public tetramer-defined viral CDR3s, and a viral motif had to include at least three viral sequences and show V-gene enrichment. Imported from immuneACCESS, the table was reduced by TCRdb to in-frame sequences with V and J called. These copies leave out some clones; in studies compared against another copy, an unresolved V gene accounts for under half, and the cause of the remainder is not known. That table furnishes V, J and clone size, whereas the DNA furnished D and trimming. Across this sample there are about 82,000 clones, with around 82% seen only once. Roughly a fifth of the sample is held by the ten biggest clonotypes.

What the work shows at the level of the full study, not this receptor alone: Uninvolved tumor-adjacent lung showed the highest T cell clonality, higher than tumor, which suggests more focused antigenic responses in the uninvolved tumor-adjacent lung. A median of about 50 of the top 100 tumor clones turned up in the paired uninvolved adjacent lung, and 25 to 35 of those clones also ranked among the top 100 of that same adjacent lung. Because multi-region tumor sequencing was not performed, intratumor heterogeneity could not be ruled out. Because the study design was exploratory, TCR variables were selected using unadjusted p-values without false-discovery rate correction. Higher T cell density in blood was associated with longer overall survival, whereas higher clonality in adjacent lung was associated with shorter survival.

A remark on this clone: Its recognized antigen is unknown. The sample holds no much larger clone one base away, and base qualities are not on file.

This receptor was obtained from a man between 40 and 70 years old with stage II squamous cell lung carcinoma. Recombination joined TRBV5-8 with TRBJ1-2, with 7 middle bases fitting TRBD1. This specimen consisted of PBMCs, obtained before any cancer treatment. The DNA sequence is given as TGTGCCAGCAGCGTAAGACAGGGTCCGAACTATGGCTACACCTTC. This encodes CASSVRQGPNYGYTF.